This T cell receptor beta chain emerged from a study of blood T cell repertoires in COVID-19. Across the study: PBMCs, B-cell-depleted T cells, or T cells provided the cDNA or gDNA that made up the material.

V was pared by 9 bases and J by 3 bases, with 3 bases of the junction left unmatched. Per germline, CDR1 MNHGY and CDR2 SVAAGI. This CDR3 spans 12 amino acids. It was during active infection that Seattle patients were enrolled and then longitudinally followed. Authors' processing steps: Amplification of reference gene primers was used by the study to estimate nucleated cell counts. Some clones are missing from TCRdb's copy, which holds only in-frame ones; the method was immunoSEQ multiplex PCR. The DNA was the basis for D and trimming; V, J and clone size are from that table. Of about 220,000 clones in the sample, 82% are singletons; the top ten hold about 5%.

The clonotype was recovered from a woman in her seventies with COVID-19, enrolled during active disease. The chain links TRBV6-9 to TRBJ2-5; TRBD2 matches 8 bases. The sample was peripheral blood. This CDR3 reads CASETSEETQYF. The CDR3 DNA follows: TGTGCCAGTGAGACTAGCGAAGAGACCCAGTACTTC.